This T cell receptor beta chain was identified during a study of cytomegalovirus exposure and HLA in healthy donors. There are a few counts of this clone. Antigen: not known. General study results and limits: Published work reported that the classifier diagnosed cytomegalovirus status with high specificity and sensitivity.

Germline V gene sequence: CDR1 GTSNPN, CDR2 SVGIG (reference sequence). Trimming removed 0 bases at V and 8 bases at J, with 16 bases between. This CDR3 has 15 residues. PCR amplification relied on 60 Vbeta primers (plus 13 Jbeta primers). Profiling relied on immunoSEQ multiplex PCR, and the TCRdb table lists in-frame clones only, not all of them. The sample lists about 140,000 clones, 73% occurring once. This donor's CMV serostatus went unrecorded. This receptor was identified in a human donor in good health. The V and J genes are TRBV30 and TRBJ1-4; maybe TRBD1 (5 bases). Sequenced sample: PBMCs. The CDR3 region has the DNA TGTGCCTGGAGTGTAGGGGCCAGGAGTTGGGAAAAACTGTTTTTT. Its translation is CAWSVGARSWEKLFF.